These 10 T cell receptor beta chains came from one sample sequenced in a study of human T cells and chemical hapten exposure. Each CDR3 protein is one row after TCRdb ran MiXCR on the RACE reads. The sample lists about 95,000 distinct CDR3 sequences, 9.5% to 12% occurring once. Time point defined: patch test 2, 6 weeks after DPC sensitization. The sample's treatment: therapeutic diphenylcyclopropenone sensitization with weekly scalp DPC. Specimen: whole blood, collected in connection with sensitization to the hapten diphenylcyclopropenone (DPC). These receptors all stem from a woman aged 40-49 years with alopecia areata. Some clones in this sample may be carry-over from other donors' samples.

This clonotype was found many times. The chain is built from TRBV7-6 and TRBJ1-2; D not resolved. Between the trimmed V and J ends, which lost 5 bases and 4 bases, there was a span of 14 bases. CDR1 is SGHVS, CDR2 FNYEAQ, per germline. This CDR3 region has 14 residues. CDR3 in amino acids: CASSQHPSSYGYTF. DNA of the CDR3: TGTGCCAGCAGCCAGCACCCCTCTTCCTATGGCTACACCTTC.

The chain carries TRBV7-2 and TRBJ2-2; 7 bases map to TRBD2. The CDR3 contains 15 residues. Germline CDR1 reads SGHTA; CDR2 reads FQGNSA. Losses at the gene ends were 5 bases for V and 7 bases for J; bases not matched to a gene: 10. The CDR3 sequence is CASSPFVGGSGELFF. CDR3 bases: TGTGCCAGCAGCCCCTTCGTCGGGGGGAGCGGGGAGCTGTTTTTT.

V and J are TRBV20-1 and TRBJ2-7; 9 nucleotides line up with TRBD2. The junction had 3 bases not matched to a gene; V was cut back by 0 bases and J by 0 bases. The CDR3 has 15 residues. Germline V gene lookup returns CDR1 DFQATT and CDR2 SNEGSKA (reference sequence). The CDR3 region has the DNA TGCAGTGCTAGAGATGGGCGGGGGGGCTCCTACGAGCAGTACTTC. This translates into CSARDGRGGSYEQYF.

V and J are TRBV15 and TRBJ1-2; D gene unclear. Trimming removed 0 bases at V and 0 bases at J, with 11 bases between. Germline CDR1 reads LNHNV; CDR2 reads YYDKDF (reference sequence). The CDR3 runs 16 residues. CDR3 protein: CATSRDQRTPNYGYTF. DNA of the CDR3: TGTGCCACCAGCAGAGATCAAAGGACGCCTAACTATGGCTACACCTTC.

The gene calls are TRBV3-1 and TRBJ2-1; 8 bases fit TRBD2. J gave up 4 bases and V 8 bases, and 7 bases lay outside the gene matches. In germline, CDR1 is LGHDT, CDR2 YNNKEL (reference sequence). This CDR3 has 14 amino acids. CDR3 region: CASHRSGGYNEQFF. The CDR3 bases are TGTGCCAGCCATCGGAGCGGGGGTTACAATGAGCAGTTCTTC.

This clonotype appeared many times. The J gene is TRBJ2-7, the V gene TRBV6-1; D perhaps matches TRBD2 (6 bases). The CDR3 extends over 13 amino acids. Germline CDR1 reads MNHNS; CDR2 reads SASEGT. V shed 6 bases and J shed 5 bases, with 14 bases lying between them. The DNA of the CDR3 is TGTGCCAGCAGAAGACTAGAAGTCGACGAGCAGTACTTC. Protein: CASRRLEVDEQYF.

The chain combines TRBV28 with TRBJ2-3; D gene unclear. The V and J ends lost 10 bases and 6 bases respectively, with 14 bases between them. This CDR3 has 12 amino acids. Germline V gene data show CDR1 as MDHEN and CDR2 as SYDVKM. The CDR3 region is CATKPGVDTQYF. The CDR3 DNA reads as TGTGCCACCAAACCTGGGGTGGATACGCAGTATTTT.

This clonotype has at least ten counts. The rearrangement uses TRBV19 and TRBJ2-1, with 12 bases matching TRBD2. CDR3 length equals 16 residues. The V gene end was trimmed by 4 bases and the J gene end by 8 bases; junction bases not matched to a gene: 9. Germline values: CDR1 LNHDA, CDR2 SQIVND (reference sequence). CDR3 sequence reads: CASSKRTSGTVYEQFF. CDR3 nucleotides: TGTGCCAGTAGTAAACGGACTAGCGGGACAGTCTATGAGCAGTTCTTC.

This clonotype was counted ten times or more. The rearrangement uses TRBV20-1 and TRBJ1-1; no clear D. Looked up from germline, CDR1 is DFQATT and CDR2 is SNEGSKA (reference sequence). V was clipped by 4 bases and J by 6 bases, with 9 bases between them. There are 11 residues in the CDR3. The CDR3 is CSATPSSEAFF. The CDR3 bases are TGCAGTGCTACCCCTAGCTCTGAAGCTTTCTTT.

This clonotype appeared many times. The chain employs TRBV19 and TRBJ1-1; TRBD1 is a possible D gene (6 bases). Germline assignment: CDR1 LNHDA and CDR2 SQIVND (reference sequence). The CDR3 is made up of 15 amino acids. V was cut by 6 bases and J by 1 base, with 15 bases left in between. The CDR3 loop reads CASRSSKGGNTEAFF. Here the CDR3 DNA reads TGTGCCAGTAGATCCTCGAAGGGGGGGAACACTGAAGCTTTCTTT.